These 19 T cell receptor beta chains originate from one sample sequenced in a study of OX40 agonist ivuxolimab in advanced cancers. Repertoires were generated with immunoSEQ multiplex PCR, while TCRdb's copy carries only in-frame clones and drops some. This sample has tens of thousands of clones; 88% occur once, and the top ten carry roughly 7.8%. The sample consisted of CD4+ or CD8+ T cells sorted from blood, taken in a trial of the OX40 agonist ivuxolimab. Every receptor here comes from an adult with an advanced solid tumor such as melanoma, head and neck, liver or kidney cancer.

The chain carries TRBV7-9 and TRBJ2-7, with TRBD2 matching 7 bases. CDR1 and CDR2 (germline): SEHNR, FQNEAQ (reference sequence). V lost 3 bases, J lost 3 bases, and 2 bases stayed unmatched. The CDR3 length is 13 residues. CDR3 nucleotides: TGTGCCAGCAGCTTTTCTAGCGGCTACGAGCAGTACTTC. The encoded protein is CASSFSSGYEQYF.

The chain links TRBV14 to TRBJ2-5; D gene uncertain. The J call is in doubt because the DNA end fits TRBJ2-7 better. The CDR3 loop spans 16 amino acids. Germline values: CDR1 SGHDN, CDR2 FVKESK. The CDR3 is CASSQEFLAYRYEQYF. The CDR3 coding sequence is TGTGCCAGCAGCCAAGAATTTCTGGCGTACCGCTACGAGCAGTACTTC.

CDR3 loop: CASSQSRGVGGNQPQHF. Written as DNA, the CDR3 is TGTGCCAGCAGCCAATCGCGGGGGGTCGGAGGCAATCAGCCCCAGCATTTT. The rearrangement uses TRBV7-2 and TRBJ1-5; a weak D match, TRBD1 (5 bases). CDR3 length: 17 residues. Trimming shortened V by 5 bases and J by 2 bases, and 19 bases separated the two germline ends. Germline CDR1 is SGHTA and CDR2 is FQGNSA. Filled out from reference TRBV7-2 and TRBJ1-5, the complete variable domain reads GAGVSQSPSNKVTEKGKDVELRCDPISGHTALYWYRQSLGQGLEFLIYFQGNSAPDKSGLPSDRFSAERTGGSVSTLTIQRTQQEDSAVYLCASSQSRGVGGNQPQHFGDGTRLSIL.

J is TRBJ2-5 and V is TRBV7-2; 8 bases are shared with TRBD1. V lost 3 bases, J lost 6 bases, and 9 bases stayed unmatched. This CDR3 region has 15 residues. Germline V lookup: CDR1 SGHTA, CDR2 FQGNSA. The CDR3 loop is CASSFSQGARKTQYF. For the CDR3, the DNA is TGTGCCAGCAGCTTTAGCCAGGGGGCGAGGAAGACCCAGTACTTC.

Here the CDR3 DNA reads TGTGCCTGGGGAGGGGCCGCGGGGTTACTCTATGGCTACACCTTC. Translation gives CAWGGAAGLLYGYTF. The V gene is TRBV30, the J gene TRBJ1-2; the D gene is possibly TRBD1 (5 bases). The length of the CDR3 is 15 residues. Germline assignment: CDR1 GTSNPN and CDR2 SVGIG (reference sequence). V lost 5 bases to trimming and J lost 4 bases, with 20 bases between them.

The V gene is TRBV4-1, the J gene TRBJ1-4; D ambiguous. This CDR3 is 16 amino acids long. Germline CDR1 is MGHRA and CDR2 is YSYEKL. V was pared by 0 bases and J by 3 bases, with 11 bases between. The CDR3: CASSQDGRGPNEKLFF. In DNA form, the CDR3 reads TGCGCCAGCAGCCAAGACGGCCGGGGTCCTAATGAAAAACTGTTTTTT.

The chain's CDR3 is CASSYSPSGIYNEQFF. The CDR3 DNA follows: TGTGCCAGCAGTTATTCACCCAGCGGGATATACAATGAGCAGTTCTTC. This rearrangement joins TRBV6-5 to TRBJ2-1, with TRBD2 matching 7 bases. From germline, CDR1 is MNHEY and CDR2 SVGAGI. The V segment lost 3 bases and the J segment 4 bases; nucleotides outside the gene matches: 9. This CDR3 region has 16 residues.

The chain links TRBV25-1 to TRBJ2-7, with 8 bases lining up with TRBD1. The CDR3 consists of 14 residues. Per germline, CDR1 MGHDK and CDR2 SYGVNS. V lost 6 bases and J lost 4; bases outside the gene matches: 8. The CDR3, as DNA: TGTGCCAGCAGCCCCGGGACAGGACTTTACGAGCAGTACTTC. Its protein is CASSPGTGLYEQYF.

The rearrangement uses TRBV4-1 and TRBJ1-5, with D unresolved. Germline V gene sequence: CDR1 MGHRA, CDR2 YSYEKL. Trimming removed 0 bases at V and 4 bases at J, with 7 bases between. The CDR3 loop spans 14 amino acids. The CDR3 region is CASSQEGGNQPQHF. The DNA of the CDR3 is TGCGCCAGCAGCCAAGAGGGAGGAAATCAGCCCCAGCATTTT.

The J gene is TRBJ1-2, the V gene TRBV6-1; 8 bases line up with TRBD1. After removal of 3 bases from V and 4 bases from J, the junction contained 7 bases not matched to a gene. This CDR3 region has 15 residues. The germline V gene encodes CDR1 MNHNS and CDR2 SASEGT. The CDR3 here is CASSEGTGRFYGYTF. CDR3 nucleotides: TGTGCCAGCAGTGAGGGGACAGGACGTTTCTATGGCTACACCTTC.

With respect to this clone: Just one base apart from a much larger clone, this may be a read error. Other DNA sequences in this specimen translate into the identical CDR3. The rearrangement joins TRBV4-2 to TRBJ2-1; TRBD2 matches at 8 bases. The germline CDR1 and CDR2 sequences are LGHNA and YNFKEQ. There are 16 residues in the CDR3. The V segment lost 0 bases and the J segment 7 bases; nucleotides outside the gene matches: 8. CDR3: CASSQDGLAGGNEQFF. CDR3 in DNA: TGTGCCAGCAGCCAAGACGGACTAGCAGGAGGTAATGAGCAGTTCTTC.

The chain is built from TRBV5-1 and TRBJ2-7; possibly TRBD1 for D (6 bases). This CDR3 is built from 15 residues. CDR1 and CDR2 (germline): SGHRS, YFSETQ. V lost 6 bases and J 0 bases, leaving 16 bases between the germline ends. The CDR3 DNA reads as TGCGCCAGCAACCCAGACAGGCGAAGCTCCTACGAGCAGTACTTC. As protein: CASNPDRRSSYEQYF.

J is TRBJ2-7 and V is TRBV2; 16 bases are shared with TRBD2. J lost 1 base, V lost 6 bases, and 0 bases had no gene match. Germline V gene data show CDR1 as SNHLY and CDR2 as FYNNEI. The CDR3 length is 15 residues. CDR3 sequence: CASRGLAGGSYEQYF. The CDR3 nucleotides are TGTGCCAGCAGGGGACTAGCGGGAGGGTCCTACGAGCAGTACTTC.

This chain connects TRBV18 to TRBJ2-7; D not certain. CDR3 length: 11 amino acids. Trimming left V 6 bases short and J 2 bases short, with 5 bases between. Germline assignment: CDR1 KGHSH and CDR2 LQKENI. The CDR3 coding sequence is TGTGCCAGCTCTAACGCCTACGAGCAGTACTTC. Protein sequence: CASSNAYEQYF.

The J gene is TRBJ2-1, the V gene TRBV14; TRBD2 is a possible D gene (6 bases). Trimming removed 5 bases from V and 2 bases from J, with 13 bases in between. In germline, CDR1 is SGHDN, CDR2 FVKESK. The CDR3 runs to 15 residues. DNA for the CDR3: TGTGCCAGCAGCTGGCTCGGGGGAGCCTACAATGAGCAGTTCTTC. Protein: CASSWLGGAYNEQFF.

The rearrangement links TRBV6-1 to TRBJ1-2, with a possible D match to TRBD1 (5 bases). Germline assignment: CDR1 MNHNS and CDR2 SASEGT. V lost 7 bases, J lost 4 bases, and 19 bases lay in between. The CDR3 is 15 amino acids. The CDR3 DNA follows: TGTGCCAGCACAGGCCAGGAACAGGCCAGCTATGGCTACACCTTC. This gives the protein CASTGQEQASYGYTF.

This chain connects TRBV5-6 to TRBJ2-3; a possible D gene is TRBD2 (6 bases). Germline CDR1 SGHDT, CDR2 YYEEEE. There are 15 residues in the CDR3. V lost 3 bases, J lost 2 bases, and 13 bases lay in between. In DNA form, the CDR3 reads TGTGCCAGCAGCTCATTAGCGGAATTCACAGATACGCAGTATTTT. It is translated as CASSSLAEFTDTQYF.

CDR3 nucleotides: TGTGCCAGCAACCGAGGGGGCGCGAGCTCCTACAATGAGCAGTTCTTC. This codes for CASNRGGASSYNEQFF. V usage is TRBV28 and J usage is TRBJ2-1, with TRBD1 matching 7 bases. The ends lost 7 bases at V and 0 bases at J; junction bases unmatched: 9. CDR3 length: 16 residues. Germline V gives CDR1 MDHEN, CDR2 SYDVKM.

The chain carries TRBV5-1 and TRBJ1-1; D not certain. V was pared by 3 bases and J by 0 bases, with 9 bases between. CDR3 length equals 14 residues. Per the germline V gene, CDR1 is SGHRS and CDR2 is YFSETQ. CDR3 residues: CASSSEPMNTEAFF. The CDR3 region has the DNA TGCGCCAGCAGCTCGGAGCCCATGAACACTGAAGCTTTCTTT.